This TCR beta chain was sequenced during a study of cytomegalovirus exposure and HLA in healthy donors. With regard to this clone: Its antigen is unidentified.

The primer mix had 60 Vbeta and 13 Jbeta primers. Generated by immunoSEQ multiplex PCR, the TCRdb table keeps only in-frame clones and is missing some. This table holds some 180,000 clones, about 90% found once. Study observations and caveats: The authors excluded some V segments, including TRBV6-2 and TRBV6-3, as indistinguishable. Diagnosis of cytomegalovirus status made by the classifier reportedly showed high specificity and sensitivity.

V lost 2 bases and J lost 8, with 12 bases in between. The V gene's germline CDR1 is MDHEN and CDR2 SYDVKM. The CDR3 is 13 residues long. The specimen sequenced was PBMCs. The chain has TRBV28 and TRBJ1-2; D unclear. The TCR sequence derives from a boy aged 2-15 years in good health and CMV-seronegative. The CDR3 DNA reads TGTGCCAGCAGTTTAGTTTACCTGGAGGGCTACACCTTC. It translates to CASSLVYLEGYTF.